Listed below are T cell receptor beta chains from one sample, sequenced in a study of blood T cell repertoires in COVID-19. The repertoire was sequenced with immunoSEQ multiplex PCR; TCRdb's copy has only in-frame clones and lacks some. Of roughly 100,000 clones in the sample, 85% to 90% were seen once. Sequenced sample: peripheral blood. The receptors shown here come from a man in his fifties or sixties with acute or convalescent COVID-19. Both conserved end residues are part of each CDR3. Each record gives: CDR3 protein, V gene.

CASSQGLAGAGYEQFF TRBV3-1/TRBV3-2
CATTNSAAPYEQYF TRBV24-1
CASSESTGSQETQYF TRBV10-1
CASSQGLANEQFF TRBV3-1/TRBV3-2
CATSRGGTANQPQHF TRBV15
CASSLELAEVTGELFF TRBV5-1
CASSLSGTDRINEQFF TRBV5-1
CASSHGSGTSGVYEQYF TRBV3-1/TRBV3-2
CASSVLGLANTGELFF TRBV2
CASSSTPPGYTF TRBV28
CASSLGTRFEQFF TRBV12-3/TRBV12-4
CASKQTSGNQETQYF TRBV2
CASSPAAANTGELFF TRBV18
CASRPVGQGNSPLHF TRBV28
CATAGEGYNEQFF TRBV12-3/TRBV12-4
CASSHPTGKGPWEEQYF TRBV3-1/TRBV3-2
CATSLGGSSYEQYF TRBV15
CASSRPGSAYNEQFF TRBV14
CASTRDSMTSGPSYNEQFF TRBV11-3
CSGGTGTGELFF TRBV29-1
CASSLVQGNEQFF TRBV5-1
CASSFYGGGRADTQYF TRBV28
CASSGLAGGNEQFF TRBV5-1
CASTKEGISNQPQHF TRBV6-6
CASSFLQGPGTEAFF TRBV7-8
CASSFGQGYTGELFF TRBV5-6